This T cell receptor beta chain was observed in a study of blood T cell repertoires in COVID-19. Study as a whole: Some COVID-19 samples were acute and others convalescent; all came from the United States, Italy and Spain. T cells, B-cell-depleted T cells, or PBMCs supplied cDNA or gDNA.

Per the study methods: Amplified reference gene primers provided the basis for estimating nucleated cell counts. The protocol was immunoSEQ multiplex PCR, while the TCRdb copy is restricted to in-frame clones and leaves out a portion. That table furnishes V, J and clone size, whereas the DNA furnished D and trimming. The sample holds 95,000 to 100,000 clones, around 90% seen once. Germline-derived CDR1 and CDR2 are GTSNPN and SVGIG (reference sequence). The CDR3 runs to 13 residues. V was shortened by 2 bases and J by 18 bases, with 20 bases between the two germline ends. The rearrangement uses TRBV30 and TRBJ1-6; unclear D gene. The clonotype was recovered from a man aged 50 or older with acute or convalescent COVID-19. What was sequenced was peripheral blood. The CDR3 region is CAWSPPSGVSCHF. CDR3 nucleotide sequence: TGTGCCTGGAGTCCCCCCTCGGGAGTGAGTTGCCACTTT.